This T cell receptor beta chain was sequenced during a study of siplizumab effects on memory and regulatory T cells. Profiling relied on immunoSEQ multiplex PCR, and the TCRdb table lists in-frame clones only, not all of them. The table records more than 13,000 clones, about 43% of them present only once. As described, mixed lymphocyte reaction cells underwent coculture at 37°C for a duration of 6 days. Germline CDR1 reads SGHAT; CDR2 reads FQDESV (reference sequence). V shed 1 base and J 1 base; nucleotides not matched to a gene: 0. The CDR3 sequence is 15 residues long. A remark on this clone: The antigen is not known.

Sequenced input: CFSE-low (dividing) CD4+ T cells sorted from an allogeneic mixed lymphocyte reaction. The chain couples TRBV11-1 to TRBJ2-2; 7 bases map to TRBD1. This receptor was obtained from a human donor in good health; the cells came from an allogeneic mixed lymphocyte reaction. Some clones in this sample may be carry-over from other donors' samples. CDR3 sequence reads: CASSLGDRNTGELFF. DNA for the CDR3: TGTGCCAGCAGCTTAGGGGACAGGAACACCGGGGAGCTGTTTTTT.